This entry lists 29 T cell receptor beta chains sequenced from one sample in a study of control samples from healthy donors and cancer patients. Here immunoSEQ multiplex PCR was the method, and the copy in TCRdb shows in-frame clones only, minus some. The table lists some 130,000 clones, roughly 89% of them singletons, with around 5.4% in the top ten. Material: blood. The receptors stem from a man aged 18 to 29 in good health.

The J gene is TRBJ1-2, the V gene TRBV6-5; 10 bases are shared with TRBD1. CDR3 size: 14 residues. Trimming cost V 4 bases and J 7 bases; bases outside gene matches: 6. Germline-derived CDR1 and CDR2 are MNHEY and SVGAGI. The CDR3 reads CASSSQTGGVGYTF. The DNA for the CDR3 is TGTGCCAGCAGTTCCCAGACAGGGGGCGTTGGCTACACCTTC.

The V and J genes are TRBV7-9 and TRBJ1-1; no clear D. V lost 3 bases, J lost 3 bases, and 8 bases lay in between. The CDR3 spans 13 residues. CDR1 and CDR2 (germline): SEHNR, FQNEAQ (reference sequence). The CDR3: CASSFGRDTEAFF. The CDR3 DNA is TGTGCCAGCAGCTTCGGGAGGGACACTGAAGCTTTCTTT.

The chain uses TRBV7-7 and TRBJ2-3, with 11 bases matching TRBD2. The CDR3 is 16 amino acids. The V gene end was trimmed by 5 bases and the J gene end by 2 bases; junction bases not matched to a gene: 6. Germline CDR1 and CDR2: SSHAT and FNYEAQ (reference sequence). Written as DNA, the CDR3 is TGTGCCAGCAGCCGACCGACTAGCGGGGTCACAGATACGCAGTATTTT. Translation gives CASSRPTSGVTDTQYF.

V is TRBV29-1 and J is TRBJ1-2; possibly TRBD1 for D (5 bases). The CDR3 has 15 residues. V shed 0 bases and J shed 6 bases, with 17 bases lying between them. Per the germline V gene, CDR1 is SQVTM and CDR2 is ANQGSEA. CDR3 bases: TGCAGCGTTGAAGAGGGTGGCAGGGACGGGGATGGCTACACCTTC. This encodes CSVEEGGRDGDGYTF.

This rearrangement joins TRBV18 to TRBJ2-7; 7 positions match TRBD1. Germline V lookup: CDR1 KGHSH, CDR2 LQKENI. The CDR3 is 14 amino acids. Trimming took 5 bases from V and 1 from J; bases not matched to a gene: 5. In nucleotides, the CDR3 is TGTGCCAGCTCAACGACAGGGTTTTCCTACGAGCAGTACTTC. Its protein product is CASSTTGFSYEQYF. Together with reference TRBV18 and TRBJ2-7, the CDR3 gives the full variable domain: NAGVMQNPRHLVRRRGQEARLRCSPMKGHSHVYWYRQLPEEGLKFMVYLQKENIIDESGMPKERFSAEFPKEGPSILRIQQVVRGDSAAYFCASSTTGFSYEQYFGPGTRLTVT.

The chain combines TRBV2 with TRBJ2-3, with TRBD2 matching over 10 bases. V was clipped by 4 bases and J by 3 bases; unmatched bases: 4. Germline V gene lookup returns CDR1 SNHLY and CDR2 FYNNEI. The CDR3 covers 15 residues. CDR3 residues: CASSGLAGITDTQYF. CDR3 coding DNA: TGTGCCAGCAGTGGACTAGCGGGTATAACAGATACGCAGTATTTT. The full variable domain, rest sourced from reference TRBV2 and TRBJ2-3, is EPEVTQTPSHQVTQMGQEVILRCVPISNHLYFYWYRQILGQKVEFLVSFYNNEISEKSEIFDDQFSVERPDGSNFTLKIRSTKLEDSAMYFCASSGLAGITDTQYFGPGTRLTVL.

The chain joins TRBV7-9 to TRBJ2-1; D uncertain. CDR3 size: 12 residues. V dropped 5 bases and J dropped 10 bases, with 12 bases sitting between them. The germline CDR1 and CDR2 sequences are SEHNR and FQNEAQ (reference sequence). The CDR3 region is CASSHAPVEQFF. CDR3 bases: TGTGCCAGCAGCCACGCCCCCGTCGAGCAGTTCTTC.

This clone was observed once. The V and J genes are TRBV4-1 and TRBJ1-6; tentatively, D is TRBD1 (5 bases). CDR3 length: 18 residues. Trimming removed 4 bases at V and 8 bases at J, with 24 bases between. Looked up from germline, CDR1 is MGHRA and CDR2 is YSYEKL. The CDR3 spells CASSPHTGTPLNYSPLHF. Here the CDR3 DNA reads TGCGCCAGCAGCCCCCACACCGGGACCCCTTTAAACTATTCACCCCTCCACTTT.

This chain uses TRBV19 with TRBJ2-5; 10 nucleotides match TRBD2. The CDR3 spans 14 residues. CDR1 is LNHDA, CDR2 SQIVND, per germline (reference sequence). The V segment lost 7 bases and the J segment 7 bases; nucleotides outside the gene matches: 9. CDR3 sequence: CASMISGGSGTQYF. The CDR3 DNA reads as TGTGCCAGTATGATTAGCGGGGGGTCTGGGACCCAGTACTTC. The full variable domain, its missing parts supplied by reference TRBV19 and TRBJ2-5, is DGGITQSPKYLFRKEGQNVTLSCEQNLNHDAMYWYRQDPGQGLRLIYYSQIVNDFQKGDIAEGYSVSREKKESFPLTVTSAQKNPTAFYLCASMISGGSGTQYFGPGTRLLVL.

There are a few counts of this clone. The chain combines TRBV5-4 with TRBJ1-4; the D is unclear. Germline CDR1 reads SGHNT; CDR2 reads YYREEE (reference sequence). The CDR3 spans 14 residues. V gave up 1 base and J gave up 4 bases, with 8 bases separating them. The CDR3: CASSLQEFNEKLFF. CDR3 nucleotide sequence: TGTGCCAGCAGCTTGCAGGAGTTTAATGAAAAACTGTTTTTT.

This chain links TRBV2 with TRBJ2-5; 8 nucleotides match TRBD1. The ends lost 7 bases at V and 5 bases at J; junction bases unmatched: 6. The germline V gene encodes CDR1 SNHLY and CDR2 FYNNEI. The CDR3 is 13 amino acids. The DNA for the CDR3 is TGTGCCAGCAATGCACAGGGGGGCGAGACCCAGTACTTC. This translates into CASNAQGGETQYF.

V gene TRBV2 combines with J gene TRBJ2-7; TRBD2 aligns across 10 bases. V shed 4 bases, J shed 4 bases, and the junction held 4 bases outside the gene matches. The CDR3 sequence is 14 residues long. Per germline, CDR1 SNHLY and CDR2 FYNNEI. CDR3 in amino acids: CASSGLAGSYEQYF. CDR3 nucleotides: TGTGCCAGCAGTGGACTAGCGGGTTCGTACGAGCAGTACTTC.

This clone was detected only a few times. The chain links TRBV27 to TRBJ1-2; maybe TRBD1 (5 bases). The ends were cut back, 7 bases at V and 8 bases at J, with 14 bases in the middle. The CDR3 sequence is 12 residues long. The germline V gene has CDR1 MNHEY and CDR2 SMNVEV (reference sequence). The CDR3 DNA reads as TGTGCCAGCACCGACGGCTGGGGCGGCTACACCTTC. Its translation: CASTDGWGGYTF.

The chain uses TRBV5-1 and TRBJ2-2; 8 positions match TRBD1. Germline V gene lookup returns CDR1 SGHRS and CDR2 YFSETQ. The CDR3 is made up of 15 amino acids. The junction had 2 bases not matched to a gene; V was cut back by 3 bases and J by 1 base. This CDR3 reads CASSWGQVNTGELFF. In DNA form, the CDR3 reads TGCGCCAGCAGCTGGGGACAGGTGAACACCGGGGAGCTGTTTTTT.

This clone was observed a handful of times. V usage is TRBV5-1 and J usage is TRBJ2-2; D not resolved. Trimming took 3 bases from V and 6 from J, leaving 15 bases between them. Germline-derived CDR1 and CDR2 are SGHRS and YFSETQ. The CDR3 runs to 15 residues. CDR3 sequence reads: CASSSRSRAPGELFF. CDR3 bases: TGCGCCAGCAGCTCTAGGTCACGGGCACCCGGGGAGCTGTTTTTT.

The V call is TRBV9, the J call TRBJ1-5; 10 nucleotides agree with TRBD1. The CDR3 is made up of 16 amino acids. Germline loops: CDR1 SGDLS, CDR2 YYNGEE. With V trimmed by 3 bases and J by 8 bases, 11 bases remained unmatched. The CDR3 sequence is CASSDLTGGYWEPQHF. DNA for the CDR3: TGTGCCAGCAGCGATCTGACAGGGGGCTATTGGGAGCCCCAGCATTTT.

This chain uses TRBV11-3 with TRBJ2-1; TRBD2 agrees at 13 bases. The trim removed 1 base at V and 5 bases at J, leaving 11 bases unmatched. The CDR3 runs 19 residues. Germline values: CDR1 SGHNT, CDR2 YENEEA. The DNA of the CDR3 is TGTGCCAGCAGCTTAGGGGCCCGACTAGCGGGGGGCAGCCACAATGAGCAGTTCTTC. It yields the protein CASSLGARLAGGSHNEQFF.

The chain links TRBV20-1 to TRBJ1-3, with unresolved D. The CDR3 consists of 11 residues. The V gene lost 3 bases and the J gene lost 1 base, with 1 base spanning the gap. In germline, CDR1 is DFQATT, CDR2 SNEGSKA (reference sequence). The CDR3 DNA reads as TGCAGTGCTAGTTCTGGAAACACCATATATTTT. Amino acids: CSASSGNTIYF.

The chain employs TRBV4-2 and TRBJ2-7; 8 nucleotides match TRBD1. Germline V CDR1 and CDR2: LGHNA, YNFKEQ. CDR3 length equals 14 residues. With V trimmed by 4 bases and J by 4 bases, 6 bases remained unmatched. The CDR3 DNA reads TGTGCCAGCAGCCCCGGACAGGGTTATTACGAGCAGTACTTC. Protein sequence: CASSPGQGYYEQYF.

The chain has TRBV10-2 and TRBJ1-4; possibly TRBD1 for D (5 bases). The V end was cut by 5 bases, the J end by 0 bases, with 13 bases between. The V gene's germline CDR1 is WSHSY and CDR2 SAAADI. This CDR3 is 16 amino acids long. CDR3 sequence: CASSQAGLSTNEKLFF. CDR3 nucleotides: TGCGCCAGCAGTCAAGCGGGACTTTCAACTAATGAAAAACTGTTTTTT.

The gene calls are TRBV3-1 (or the pseudogene TRBV3-2) and TRBJ1-1; 9 bases are a match to TRBD1. CDR3 length: 15 residues. Germline V CDR1 and CDR2: LGHDT, YNNKEL (reference sequence). V lost 6 bases, J lost 1 base, and 6 bases stayed unmatched. The CDR3 DNA follows: TGTGCCAGCAGTCATGGGACAGGGCGGAACACTGAAGCTTTCTTT. The encoded protein is CASSHGTGRNTEAFF.

This rearrangement joins TRBV21-1 to TRBJ1-5. TRBV21-1 constitutes a pseudogene. This CDR3 has 18 amino acids. The CDR3 reads CASSKGVLASGSWQPQHF. CDR3 nucleotide sequence: TGTGCCAGCAGCAAAGGGGTTCTTGCTTCGGGTTCGTGGCAGCCCCAGCATTTT.

This clone was counted a few times. The V call is TRBV7-9, the J call TRBJ2-2; 9 bases match TRBD2. From germline, CDR1 is SEHNR and CDR2 FQNEAQ (reference sequence). The CDR3 contains 16 residues. After removal of 5 bases from V and 1 base from J, the junction contained 5 bases not matched to a gene. CDR3 protein: CASSRNSGGNTGELFF. The CDR3 region has the DNA TGTGCCAGCAGCCGCAATAGCGGGGGGAACACCGGGGAGCTGTTTTTT.

J is TRBJ1-6 and V is TRBV7-2; 9 nucleotides agree with TRBD1. The CDR3 sequence is 15 residues long. The trim removed 1 base at V and 9 bases at J, leaving 4 bases unmatched. Germline CDR1 SGHTA, CDR2 FQGNSA. The CDR3 sequence: CASSLVGTGSSPLHF. CDR3 in DNA: TGTGCCAGCAGCTTAGTGGGGACAGGGAGTTCACCCCTCCACTTT.

V usage is TRBV18 and J usage is TRBJ1-4; D not certain. Trimming took 0 bases from V and 1 from J, leaving 3 bases between them. The V gene's germline CDR1 is KGHSH and CDR2 LQKENI. The CDR3 is 14 residues long. CDR3 in DNA: TGTGCCAGCTCACCACCGGGAACTAATGAAAAACTGTTTTTT. As protein: CASSPPGTNEKLFF.

This clone was seen more than once but under ten times. The CDR3, as DNA: TGTGCCAGCAGTGGGAGACTAGGGTCTTACAATGAGCAGTTCTTC. Protein product: CASSGRLGSYNEQFF. This chain links TRBV2 with TRBJ2-1, with D maybe TRBD2 (6 bases). The CDR3 has 15 residues. V lost 4 bases and J 4 bases, leaving 14 bases between the germline ends. From germline, CDR1 is SNHLY and CDR2 FYNNEI.

The chain uses TRBV6-5 and TRBJ1-2, with TRBD1 as a possible D gene (5 bases). The CDR3 extends over 13 amino acids. Deletions cut 10 bases from V and 4 bases from J, with 16 bases between. CDR1 and CDR2 (germline): MNHEY, SVGAGI. The CDR3 sequence: CANQPQGSYGYTF. CDR3 bases: TGTGCCAACCAACCGCAGGGATCCTATGGCTACACCTTC.

The chain combines TRBV2 with TRBJ1-6; D may be TRBD1 (6 bases). Trimming left V 8 bases short and J 7 bases short, with 12 bases between. CDR1 and CDR2 (germline): SNHLY, FYNNEI. There are 13 residues in the CDR3. CDR3 bases: TGTGCCAGCGGTTGGACAGAGAATTCACCCCTCCACTTT. This codes for CASGWTENSPLHF. The entire variable domain, with the rest obtained from reference TRBV2 and TRBJ1-6, is as follows: EPEVTQTPSHQVTQMGQEVILRCVPISNHLYFYWYRQILGQKVEFLVSFYNNEISEKSEIFDDQFSVERPDGSNFTLKIRSTKLEDSAMYFCASGWTENSPLHFGNGTRLTVT.

The V and J genes are TRBV19 and TRBJ2-2, with 7 positions matching TRBD1. The V and J ends lost 5 bases and 3 bases, in that order; junction bases with no gene match: 12. Germline values: CDR1 LNHDA, CDR2 SQIVND (reference sequence). The CDR3 loop spans 17 amino acids. CDR3 protein: CASSRSNTGADTGELFF. CDR3 nucleotide sequence: TGTGCCAGTAGTCGTAGTAATACAGGGGCGGACACCGGGGAGCTGTTTTTT.